Below, one T cell receptor beta chain is given with its context. The antigen remains undetermined. These data originate in a study of T-cell memory formation after mild COVID-19. About the study: Largely donor-specific sequence clusters came from a couple of donors.

The study, taken as a whole, reports: CD4/CD8 balance held among clones contracting day 15 to 85, and later expanders leaned CD4+. The CD4+ clones that contracted clustered mainly within CM and EM, and the CD8+ clones concentrated in EMRA.

One entry per CDR3 protein, called by TCRdb with MiXCR from the 5' RACE reads. The sample has 200,000 to 250,000 distinct CDR3 sequences; 15% are singletons. Trimming removed 7 bases from V and 0 bases from J, with 13 bases in between. Germline CDR1 and CDR2: SQVTM and ANQGSEA. The CDR3 runs 13 residues. Sequencing was carried out using PBMCs or a T cell subset sorted from them (not recorded which). The source of this sequence is an adult woman who had mild COVID-19 (a few samples of this study predate the infection). Cell type and time point are not known. The chain recombines TRBV29-1 with TRBJ2-7; D is perhaps TRBD1 or TRBD2 (6 bases each). The CDR3 sequence: CSGVGGSSYEQYF. Written as DNA, the CDR3 is TGCAGCGGGGTAGGGGGGAGCTCCTACGAGCAGTACTTC.